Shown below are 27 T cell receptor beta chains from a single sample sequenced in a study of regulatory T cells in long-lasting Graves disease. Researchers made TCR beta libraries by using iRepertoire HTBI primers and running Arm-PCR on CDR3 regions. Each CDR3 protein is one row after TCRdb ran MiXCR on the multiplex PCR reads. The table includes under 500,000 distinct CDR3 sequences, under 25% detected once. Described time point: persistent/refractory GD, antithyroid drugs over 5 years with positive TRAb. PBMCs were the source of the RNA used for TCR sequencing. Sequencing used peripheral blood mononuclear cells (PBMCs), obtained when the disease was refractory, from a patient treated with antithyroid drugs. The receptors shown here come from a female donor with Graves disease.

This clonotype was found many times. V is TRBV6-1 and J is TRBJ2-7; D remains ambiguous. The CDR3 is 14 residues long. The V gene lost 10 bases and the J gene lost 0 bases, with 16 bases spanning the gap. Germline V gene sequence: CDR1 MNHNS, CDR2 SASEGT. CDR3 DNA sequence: TGTGCCACCATCCGCCCAGGAGACTCCTACGAGCAGTACTTC. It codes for CATIRPGDSYEQYF.

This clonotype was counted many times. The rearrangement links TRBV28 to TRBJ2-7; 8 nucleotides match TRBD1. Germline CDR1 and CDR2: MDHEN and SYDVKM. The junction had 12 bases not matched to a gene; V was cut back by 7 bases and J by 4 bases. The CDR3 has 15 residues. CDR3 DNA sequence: TGTGCCAGCACCTCACCCTCAGGGGGCGATTACGAGCAGTACTTC. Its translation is CASTSPSGGDYEQYF.

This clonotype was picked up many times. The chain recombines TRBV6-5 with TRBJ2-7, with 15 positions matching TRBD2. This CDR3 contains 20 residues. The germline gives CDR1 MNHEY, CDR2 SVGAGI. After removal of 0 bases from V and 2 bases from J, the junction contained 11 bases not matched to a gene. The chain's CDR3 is CASSYSPGLAGGTGTYEQYF. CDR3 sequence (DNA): TGTGCCAGCAGTTACTCTCCGGGACTAGCGGGAGGAACTGGAACCTACGAGCAGTACTTC.

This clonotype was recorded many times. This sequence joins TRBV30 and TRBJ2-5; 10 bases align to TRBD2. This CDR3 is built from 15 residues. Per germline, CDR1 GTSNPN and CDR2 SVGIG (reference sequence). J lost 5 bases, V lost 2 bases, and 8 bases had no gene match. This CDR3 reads CAWSRIAGGWETQYF. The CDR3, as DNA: TGTGCCTGGAGTAGAATAGCGGGAGGCTGGGAGACCCAGTACTTC.

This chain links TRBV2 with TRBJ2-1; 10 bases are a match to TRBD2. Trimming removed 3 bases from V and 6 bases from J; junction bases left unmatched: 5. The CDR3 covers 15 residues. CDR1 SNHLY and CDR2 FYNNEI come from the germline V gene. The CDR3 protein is CASSEWLAGANEQFF. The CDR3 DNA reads TGTGCCAGCAGTGAGTGGCTAGCGGGAGCCAATGAGCAGTTCTTC.

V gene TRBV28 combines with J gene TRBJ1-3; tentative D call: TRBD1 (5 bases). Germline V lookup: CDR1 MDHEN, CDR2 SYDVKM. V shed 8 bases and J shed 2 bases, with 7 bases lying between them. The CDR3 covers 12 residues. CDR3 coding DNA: TGTGCCAGCCGGGGGACTGGAAACACCATATATTTT. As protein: CASRGTGNTIYF.

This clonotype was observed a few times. CDR3 residues: CASSQVPVMNTEAFF. DNA for the CDR3: TGTGCCAGCAGCCAAGTTCCAGTTATGAACACTGAAGCTTTCTTT. The rearrangement links TRBV3-1 to TRBJ1-1; no definite D call. The CDR3 length is 15 residues. Trimming shortened V by 1 base and J by 0 bases, and 9 bases separated the two germline ends. The germline V gene has CDR1 LGHDT and CDR2 YNNKEL (reference sequence).

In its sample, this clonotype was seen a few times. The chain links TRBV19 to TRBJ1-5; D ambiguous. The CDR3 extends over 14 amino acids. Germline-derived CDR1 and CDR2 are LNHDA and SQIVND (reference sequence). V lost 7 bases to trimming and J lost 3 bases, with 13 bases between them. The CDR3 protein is CASKSEALNQPQHF. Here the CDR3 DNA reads TGTGCCAGTAAATCAGAAGCCCTCAATCAGCCCCAGCATTTT.

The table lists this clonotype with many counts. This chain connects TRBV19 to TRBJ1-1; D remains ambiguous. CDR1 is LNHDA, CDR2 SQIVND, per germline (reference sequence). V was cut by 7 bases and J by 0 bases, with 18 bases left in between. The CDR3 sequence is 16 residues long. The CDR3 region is CASNRQRFPVNTEAFF. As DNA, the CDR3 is TGTGCCAGTAACCGTCAACGATTCCCCGTGAACACTGAAGCTTTCTTT.

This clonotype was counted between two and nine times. CDR3 amino acids: CASSPGTVSITEAFF. CDR3 in DNA: TGTGCCAGCAGTCCAGGGACAGTTAGTATCACTGAAGCTTTCTTT. The V gene is TRBV6-1, the J gene TRBJ1-1, with TRBD1 identical over 7 bases. J gave up 4 bases and V 5 bases, and 10 bases lay outside the gene matches. The CDR3 extends over 15 amino acids. Germline V gene lookup returns CDR1 MNHNS and CDR2 SASEGT.

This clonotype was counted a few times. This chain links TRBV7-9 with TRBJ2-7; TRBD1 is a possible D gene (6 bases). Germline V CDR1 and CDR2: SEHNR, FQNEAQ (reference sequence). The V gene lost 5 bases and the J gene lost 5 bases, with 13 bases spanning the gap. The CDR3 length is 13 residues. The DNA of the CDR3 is TGTGCCAGCAGCCGAGGGGGTCGCGACGAGCAGTACTTC. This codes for CASSRGGRDEQYF.

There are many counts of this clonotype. CDR3 coding DNA: TGTGCCAGCAGCTTAAATAATTCACCCCTCCACTTT. Its protein product is CASSLNNSPLHF. This chain connects TRBV7-2 to TRBJ1-6; no reliable D call. From germline, CDR1 is SGHTA and CDR2 FQGNSA. This CDR3 comprises 12 residues. V lost 2 bases to trimming and J lost 5 bases, with 1 base between them.

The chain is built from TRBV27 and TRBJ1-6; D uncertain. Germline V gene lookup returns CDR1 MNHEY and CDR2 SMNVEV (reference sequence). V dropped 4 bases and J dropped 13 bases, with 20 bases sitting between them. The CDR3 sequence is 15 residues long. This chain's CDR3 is CASSSGSPLKRPLHF. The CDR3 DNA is TGTGCCAGCAGTTCCGGCTCGCCTCTAAAACGGCCCCTCCACTTT.

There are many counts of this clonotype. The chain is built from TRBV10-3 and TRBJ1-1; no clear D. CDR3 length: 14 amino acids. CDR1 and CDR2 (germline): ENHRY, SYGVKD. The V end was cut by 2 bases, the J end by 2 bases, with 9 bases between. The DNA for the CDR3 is TGTGCCATCAGTGAGGACACCGCCAACACTGAAGCTTTCTTT. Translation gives CAISEDTANTEAFF.

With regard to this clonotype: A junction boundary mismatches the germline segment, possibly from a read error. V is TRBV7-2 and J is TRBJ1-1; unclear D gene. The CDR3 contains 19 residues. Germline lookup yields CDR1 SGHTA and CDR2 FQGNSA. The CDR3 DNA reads TGTGCCAGCAGCTTAGGGGAAGGCCTAGGCGTGTACATATACACTGGAGCTTTCTTT. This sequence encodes CASSLGEGLGVYIYTGAFF.

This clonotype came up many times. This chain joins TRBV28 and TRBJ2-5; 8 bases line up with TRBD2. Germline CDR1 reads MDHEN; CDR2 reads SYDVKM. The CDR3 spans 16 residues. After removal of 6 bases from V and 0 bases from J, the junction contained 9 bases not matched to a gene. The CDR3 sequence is CASSFLSSGDQETQYF. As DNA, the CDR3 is TGTGCCAGCAGCTTTCTGAGTAGCGGGGACCAAGAGACCCAGTACTTC.

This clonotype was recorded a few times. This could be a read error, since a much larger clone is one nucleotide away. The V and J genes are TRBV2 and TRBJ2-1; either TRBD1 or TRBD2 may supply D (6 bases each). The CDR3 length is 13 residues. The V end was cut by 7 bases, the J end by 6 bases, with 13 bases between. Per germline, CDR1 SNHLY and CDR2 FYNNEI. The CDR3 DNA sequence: TGTGCCAGCAAAGGGGGGCTGAGCAATGAGCAGTTCTTC. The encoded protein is CASKGGLSNEQFF.

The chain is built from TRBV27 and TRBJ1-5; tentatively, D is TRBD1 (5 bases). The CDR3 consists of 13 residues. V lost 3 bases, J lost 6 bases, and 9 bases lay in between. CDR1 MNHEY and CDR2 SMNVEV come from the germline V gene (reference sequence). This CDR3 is CASSLGLSQPQHF. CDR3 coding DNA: TGTGCCAGCAGTTTGGGGCTTAGTCAGCCCCAGCATTTT.

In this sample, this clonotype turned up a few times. The CDR3 nucleotides read TGTGCCAGTGGGTACTCCTACGAGCAGTACTTC. It is translated as CASGYSYEQYF. The chain links TRBV19 to TRBJ2-7; unclear D gene. The CDR3 covers 11 residues. V gave up 8 bases and J gave up 0 bases, with 5 bases separating them. Germline V gene lookup returns CDR1 LNHDA and CDR2 SQIVND (reference sequence).

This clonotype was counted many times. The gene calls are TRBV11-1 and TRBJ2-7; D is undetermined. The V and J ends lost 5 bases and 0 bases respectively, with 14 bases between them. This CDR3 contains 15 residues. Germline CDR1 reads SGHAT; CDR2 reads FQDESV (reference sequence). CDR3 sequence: CASSPLRTNSYEQYF. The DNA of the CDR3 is TGTGCCAGCAGCCCACTCAGGACGAACTCCTACGAGCAGTACTTC.

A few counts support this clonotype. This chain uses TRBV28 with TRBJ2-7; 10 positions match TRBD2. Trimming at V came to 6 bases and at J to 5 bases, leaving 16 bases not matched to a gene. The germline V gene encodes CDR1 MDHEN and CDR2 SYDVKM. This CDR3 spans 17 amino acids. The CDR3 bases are TGTGCCAGCAGCCTTATAGGGCTAGCGGGAGTTCGCGACGAGCAGTACTTC. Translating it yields CASSLIGLAGVRDEQYF.

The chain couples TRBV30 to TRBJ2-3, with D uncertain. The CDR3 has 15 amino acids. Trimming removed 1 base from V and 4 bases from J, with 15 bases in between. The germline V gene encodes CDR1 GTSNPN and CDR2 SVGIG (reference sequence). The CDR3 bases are TGTGCCTGGAGTGGACTCCTCCCGATGGCAGATACGCAGTATTTT. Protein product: CAWSGLLPMADTQYF.

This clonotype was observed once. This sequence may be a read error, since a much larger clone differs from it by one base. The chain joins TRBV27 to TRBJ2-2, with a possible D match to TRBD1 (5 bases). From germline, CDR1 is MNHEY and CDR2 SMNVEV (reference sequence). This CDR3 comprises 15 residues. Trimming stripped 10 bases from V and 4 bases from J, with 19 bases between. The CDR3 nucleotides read TGTGCCACCAGCCTCGTCCAGGGTGTCACCGGGGAGCTGTTTTTT. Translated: CATSLVQGVTGELFF.

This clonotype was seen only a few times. CDR3 residues: CASSPGLAPGELFF. The CDR3 DNA sequence: TGCGCCAGCAGCCCGGGACTAGCCCCGGGGGAGCTGTTTTTT. This sequence joins TRBV5-1 and TRBJ2-2, with 9 bases fitting TRBD2. The CDR3 spans 14 residues. J was trimmed by 8 bases and V by 4 bases; bases with no gene match: 6. Germline-derived CDR1 and CDR2 are SGHRS and YFSETQ.

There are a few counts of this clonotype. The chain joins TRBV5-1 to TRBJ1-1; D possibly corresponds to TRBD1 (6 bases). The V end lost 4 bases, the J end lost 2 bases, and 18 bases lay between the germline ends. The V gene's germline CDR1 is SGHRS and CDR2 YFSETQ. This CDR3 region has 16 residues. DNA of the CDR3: TGCGCCAGCAGCCCTTCGGGGGGGGGCAGTAACACTGAAGCTTTCTTT. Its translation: CASSPSGGGSNTEAFF. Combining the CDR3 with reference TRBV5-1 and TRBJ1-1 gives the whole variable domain KAGVTQTPRYLIKTRGQQVTLSCSPISGHRSVSWYQQTPGQGLQFLFEYFSETQRNKGNFPGRFSGRQFSNSRSEMNVSTLELGDSALYLCASSPSGGGSNTEAFFGQGTRLTVV.

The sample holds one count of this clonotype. For the CDR3, the DNA is TGTGCCTGGAGCGGCCTCCGGGACTCCACCCAACCTGTCTACGAGCAGTACTTC. Protein: CAWSGLRDSTQPVYEQYF. The chain is built from TRBV30 and TRBJ2-7, with D maybe TRBD2 (6 bases). Germline V gene data show CDR1 as GTSNPN and CDR2 as SVGIG (reference sequence). CDR3 length equals 18 residues. V was trimmed by 3 bases and J by 3 bases, leaving 27 bases between them.

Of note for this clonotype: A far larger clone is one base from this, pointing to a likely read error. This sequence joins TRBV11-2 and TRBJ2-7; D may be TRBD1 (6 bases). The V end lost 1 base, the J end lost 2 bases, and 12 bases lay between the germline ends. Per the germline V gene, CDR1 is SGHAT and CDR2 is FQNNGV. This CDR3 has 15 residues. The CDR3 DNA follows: TGTGCCAGCAGCTTAGGGGCAGGGGACCCCTACGAGCAGTACTTC. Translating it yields CASSLGAGDPYEQYF.